The rows below give T cell receptor beta chains drawn from one sample of a study of T cell responses to AZD1222 COVID-19 vaccine. Method: immunoSEQ multiplex PCR; TCRdb's copy keeps in-frame clones and lacks some. Of some 84,000 clones listed, 87% were seen once; the top ten hold approximately 10%. The sample here was peripheral blood, taken 28 days after the second AZD1222 dose. All receptors come from an adult who received the AZD1222 COVID-19 vaccine. CDR3s include the opening cysteine and the closing phenylalanine or tryptophan. D genes are given only for firm matches. Part of the rows lack a size; the others show once, few, many or a class for expanded clones.

clone_size	v_call	j_call	d_call	cdr3_nt	cdr3_aa
.	TRBV7-2	TRBJ1-1	.	TGTGCCAGCAGCTTATCGAGGGTAGTACAGGGCACTGAAGCTTTCTTT	CASSLSRVVQGTEAFF
.	TRBV2	TRBJ1-4	TRBD1	TGTGCCAGCTCTCCCGGGACAGGGAATGAAAAACTGTTTTTT	CASSPGTGNEKLFF
.	TRBV30	TRBJ1-4	.	TGTGCCTGGAGTGTAGGTCAACCTAATGAAAAACTGTTTTTT	CAWSVGQPNEKLFF
.	TRBV19	TRBJ1-2	TRBD1	TGTGCCAGTGATCCAGGGGGTGGATATGGCTACACCTTC	CASDPGGGYGYTF
.	TRBV19	TRBJ1-3	.	TGTGCCAGTAGTATAGTACCGGACCAGTGGGTCCGCACCATATATTTT	CASSIVPDQWVRTIYF
.	TRBV4-1	TRBJ1-4	TRBD1	TGCGCCAGCAGCCCTTCAGGGGCAGGGGGTGTTGAAAAACTGTTTTTT	CASSPSGAGGVEKLFF
.	TRBV27	TRBJ2-7	TRBD1	TGTGCCAGCAGTTCTGGCAGGGGGCTGTCCGAGCAGTACTTC	CASSSGRGLSEQYF
.	TRBV6-6	TRBJ1-1	.	TGTGCCAGCAGTCCCAGTAGGGGATCAGCTTTCTTT	CASSPSRGSAFF
.	TRBV30	TRBJ2-3	.	TGTGCCTGGAGTCAGGGGGGCCCCCCAGATACGCAGTATTTT	CAWSQGGPPDTQYF
.	TRBV6-4	TRBJ1-2	.	TGTGCCAGCAGGCCGCCCGTCCCTAACTATGGCTACACCTTC	CASRPPVPNYGYTF
.	TRBV5-4	TRBJ2-7	.	TGTGCCAGCAGCAGCAGGACAAACTCCTACGAGCAGTACTTC	CASSSRTNSYEQYF
.	TRBV5-1	TRBJ1-4	.	TGCGCCAGCAGTCTCCCACCGTTGTCTATAAATGAAAAACTGTTTTTT	CASSLPPLSINEKLFF
.	TRBV5-1	TRBJ1-4	.	TGCGCCAGCAGCCCGGACAGCTCGGGGATGGAAAAACTGTTTTTT	CASSPDSSGMEKLFF
.	TRBV20-1	TRBJ2-1	.	TGCAGTGCTAGCCCGAGCAATGAGCAGTTCTTC	CSASPSNEQFF
.	TRBV27	TRBJ2-1	.	TGTGCCAGCAGTTTACTTTCGGGGGTCGCCTACAATGAGCAGTTCTTC	CASSLLSGVAYNEQFF
.	TRBV7-2	TRBJ2-5	TRBD1	TGTGCCAGCAGCTTAGGGGTTGGACAGGGTCAAGAGACCCAGTACTTC	CASSLGVGQGQETQYF
.	TRBV10-3	TRBJ1-1	TRBD1	TGTGCCATCAGTGGGGAGGGGGCAACTTTCTTT	CAISGEGATFF
.	TRBV12-3/TRBV12-4	TRBJ1-1	.	TGTGCCAGCAGTTCTACATTGAACACTGAAGCTTTCTTT	CASSSTLNTEAFF
.	TRBV6-5	TRBJ1-1	.	TGTGCCAGCAGCCACGGGGGGTCGGGCACTGAAGCTTTCTTT	CASSHGGSGTEAFF
.	TRBV7-2	TRBJ1-1	.	TGTGCCAGCAGCTTAGCAAACCGAGGGACTGAAGCTTTCTTT	CASSLANRGTEAFF
.	TRBV18	TRBJ2-7	.	TGTGCCAGCTCACCACCGTCCAGCTACGAGCAGTACTTC	CASSPPSSYEQYF
once	TRBV28	TRBJ2-2	TRBD1	TGTGCCAGCAGGGAACCTGGGACAGGGGATACCGGGGAGCTGTTTTTT	CASREPGTGDTGELFF
.	TRBV19	TRBJ1-5	.	TGTGCCAGTAGCGGTAGAGGGGAATTTAGCAATCAGCCCCAGCATTTT	CASSGRGEFSNQPQHF
.	TRBV2	TRBJ2-7	.	TGTGCCAGCAGAATGGGGGGGCTCCCCTACGAGCAGTACTTC	CASRMGGLPYEQYF
.	TRBV6-5	TRBJ2-2	.	TGTGCCAGCAGTTACAATTTTCCCGGGGAGCTGTTTTTT	CASSYNFPGELFF
.	TRBV7-2	TRBJ2-5	TRBD2	TGTGCCAGCTCCTTTAGCGGGGGATCAGAGACCCAGTACTTC	CASSFSGGSETQYF
.	TRBV27	TRBJ1-2	TRBD1	TGTGCCAGCAGACCCGACAGGGGACCTTATGGCTACACCTTC	CASRPDRGPYGYTF
.	TRBV14	TRBJ1-4	.	TGTGCCAGCAGCCCGGACTGGGAACGCAATGAAAAACTGTTTTTT	CASSPDWERNEKLFF
.	TRBV18	TRBJ1-1	TRBD1	TGTGCCAGCTCCGGACAGGGGGCGAGAGTTCGTGAATCTTTCTTT	CASSGQGARVRESFF
.	TRBV7-3	TRBJ1-6	.	TGTGCCAGCAGTCCGTTCCCAGGGGATTCACCCCTCCACTTT	CASSPFPGDSPLHF
once	TRBV6-5	TRBJ1-4	.	TGTGCCAGCAGTTACGGGGTGGCAGCAACTAATGAAAAACTGTTTTTT	CASSYGVAATNEKLFF
.	TRBV6-5	TRBJ1-6	TRBD1	TGTGCCAGCAGCACAGACAGGGTACATTCACCCCTCCACTTT	CASSTDRVHSPLHF
.	TRBV19	TRBJ2-1	.	TGTGCCAGTAGCGTTCCCGGGGTTAACAATGAGCAGTTCTTC	CASSVPGVNNEQFF
.	TRBV27	TRBJ1-4	.	TGTGCCAGTTTTAACGCGATTCAAGTGCAAAAACTGTTTTTT	CASFNAIQVQKLFF
.	TRBV28	TRBJ1-1	.	TGTGCCAGCAGATGGGGTGGGAACACTGAAGCTTTCTTT	CASRWGGNTEAFF
.	TRBV7-9	TRBJ1-4	TRBD1	TGTGCCAGCAGCCGGAAGGGGGGGACAGGTGCAACTAATGAAAAACTGTTTTTT	CASSRKGGTGATNEKLFF
once	TRBV6-6	TRBJ2-4	TRBD2	TGTGCCAGCAGCCCACAAGGGACTAGCGGGGGAACCCTAGCCAAAAACATTCAGTACTTC	CASSPQGTSGGTLAKNIQYF
.	TRBV30	TRBJ1-5	TRBD1	TGTGCCTGGAGTGACTTACGGGGACAGATGCTTGGGCTCAATAGCAATCAGCCCCAGCATTTT	CAWSDLRGQMLGLNSNQPQHF
.	TRBV20-1	TRBJ2-3	.	TGCAGTGCTAGTGCGGACGGAGGCACAGATACGCAGTATTTT	CSASADGGTDTQYF
.	TRBV4-1	TRBJ1-4	.	TGCGCCAGCAGCCACGGAAGAGTGGAAGCTAATGAAAAACTGTTTTTT	CASSHGRVEANEKLFF